This record concerns one TCR beta chain sequence. The CDR3 runs to 14 residues. The V segment lost 5 bases and the J segment 6 bases; nucleotides outside the gene matches: 5. Germline CDR1 SGHTA, CDR2 FQGNSA. The data derive from a study of cytomegalovirus exposure and HLA in healthy donors. Study-wide background: An early data release held 75 million to 100 million unique TCRs from HLA-typed donors.

The PCR made use of 60 Vbeta and 13 Jbeta primers. The method was immunoSEQ multiplex PCR; TCRdb's version includes in-frame clones alone and lacks a portion of them. The sample has around 240,000 clones, 82% seen once; the top ten hold around 5.4%. The donors, nominally healthy at sampling, likely had unrecorded immune exposures. Sequenced: PBMCs. This sequence was found in a middle-aged woman in good health and CMV-seropositive. The V gene is TRBV7-2, the J gene TRBJ2-2; 8 positions agree with TRBD2. The CDR3 loop is CASSPGTRSGELFF. The CDR3 nucleotides read TGTGCCAGCAGCCCAGGGACTAGATCCGGGGAGCTGTTTTTT.